This T cell receptor beta chain derives from a study of shared clonotypes between healthy human individuals. This CDR3 region has 14 residues. The germline V gene has CDR1 SGHTA and CDR2 FQGNSA. Trimming left V 1 base short and J 0 bases short, with 7 bases between. Method: immunoSEQ multiplex PCR; TCRdb's copy keeps in-frame clones and lacks some. The table lists 550,000 to 700,000 clones, 55% to 85% of them singletons. What was sequenced was memory CD4+ T cells sorted from blood. Subset here: CD45RA-negative fraction. The gene calls are TRBV7-2 and TRBJ2-7; D not resolved. The receptor's source is a woman between 25 and 40 years old in good health. CDR3: CASSLGGNSYEQYF. CDR3 DNA sequence: TGTGCCAGCAGCTTAGGTGGGAACTCCTACGAGCAGTACTTC.